This paragraph covers one TCR beta chain sequence. This clone has more than one count but fewer than ten. Its antigen target is currently unknown. No base-level quality is on record; no much larger clone is a single base apart. This sample stems from a study of blood T cell repertoires in COVID-19 (dated by TCRdb to about 2020). Some background on the complete study: Samples from collaborators originated in the United States, Italy and Spain and spanned both the acute and convalescent phases of COVID-19. The prospective study material was composed of cDNA or gDNA derived from T cells, B-cell-depleted T cells, or PBMCs. Subjects who had been exposed to COVID-19, were actively infected with it, or had recovered from it provided the deeply sampled blood TCRbeta repertoires that made up the dataset. The repertoires were released in a freely available public database meant as a resource for research on the immune response to SARS-CoV-2. The samples were drawn from the first 160 participants of the ongoing ImmuneRACE study and from some 1,300 subjects provided by 6 global collaborators. Nearly every sample came with metadata listing a de-identified subject ID, COVID-19 status, age in years and sex. Where available, HLA class I and class II types were taken from metadata supplied by the sample provider and were not determined by assay-based typing. On the study overall, not on this receptor specifically: How much clinical and demographic metadata was included differed by source and by participant, and the metadata was provided uncurated.

The immunoSEQ Assay, a bias-controlled multiplex PCR, was used to amplify TCRbeta CDR3 regions from genomic DNA. The original methods were these. Nucleated cell counts per sample were estimated from amplification of reference gene primers within the assay. To quantify the absolute abundance of each unique TCRbeta CDR3 rearrangement, sequence reads were collapsed and filtered. For each sample, productive Simpson clonality was calculated as the square root of Simpson's diversity index across productive rearrangements. TCRdb's version of the immuneACCESS table is confined to in-frame rearrangements and falls short of the full clone set. An unresolved V gene accounts for under half of the shortfall where checked; the remainder is of unknown origin. Clonal size and the V and J genes are those of that table, whereas D and trimming came from the DNA. This sample gives 150,000 or so clones in total; more than 60% of them show up just once. The top ten clonotypes cover around 2% of the sample.

Each collaborating institution followed its own protocols to collect whole blood in K2EDTA tubes. For TCRbeta analysis, collaborators shipped samples as frozen whole blood, isolated PBMCs, or DNA extracted from either of those sample types. The sequenced sample was peripheral blood. The TCR originated in a woman between 65 and 79 years old with acute or convalescent COVID-19.

CDR3 sequence: CASSLESSSGEQYF. The base sequence is TGCGCCAGCAGCTTGGAATCGTCGTCGGGGGAGCAGTACTTC. This chain is built from TRBV5-1 and TRBJ2-7, and the D gene may be TRBD2, 5 bases matching. V loses 0 bases of germline sequence and J loses 7 bases, and the interval between the two ends is 14 bases. The cysteine opens and the phenylalanine closes a CDR3 of 14 amino acids. Left in the record is the CDR3 DNA by itself, 42 bases read in frame from the first base. CDR1 and CDR2 (SGHRS, YFSETQ) derive from the germline V gene.